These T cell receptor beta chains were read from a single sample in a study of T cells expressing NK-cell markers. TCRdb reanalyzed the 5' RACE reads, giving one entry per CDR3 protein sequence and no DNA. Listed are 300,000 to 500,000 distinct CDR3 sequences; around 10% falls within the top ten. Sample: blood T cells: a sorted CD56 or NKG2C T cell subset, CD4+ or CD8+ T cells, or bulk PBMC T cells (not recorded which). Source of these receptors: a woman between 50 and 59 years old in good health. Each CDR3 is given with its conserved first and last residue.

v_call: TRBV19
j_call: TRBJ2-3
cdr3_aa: CASSELAGFTDTQYF

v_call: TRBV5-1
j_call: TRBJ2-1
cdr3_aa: CASTRQGLAEYNEQFF

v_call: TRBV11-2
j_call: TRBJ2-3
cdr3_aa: CAESAGERGDTQYF

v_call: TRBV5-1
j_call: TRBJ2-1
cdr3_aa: CASSPQGTISSYNEQFF

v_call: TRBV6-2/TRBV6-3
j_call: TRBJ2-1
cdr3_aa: CASSQWTSGSLNEQFF

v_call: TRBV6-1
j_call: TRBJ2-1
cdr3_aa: CASRAGGLPMDEQFF

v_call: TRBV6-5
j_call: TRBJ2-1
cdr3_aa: CASSRTGVGEQFF

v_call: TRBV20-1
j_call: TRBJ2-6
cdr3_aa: CSATGQPTVGANVLTF

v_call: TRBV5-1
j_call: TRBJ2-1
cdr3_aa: CASSRDYVQFF

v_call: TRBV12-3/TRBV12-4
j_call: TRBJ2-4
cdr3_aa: CASSQTGWEAKNIQYF

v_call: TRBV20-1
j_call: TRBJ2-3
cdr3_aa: CSAGPLVSDTQYF

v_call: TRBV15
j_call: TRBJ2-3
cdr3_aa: CATSSILGLAGGDTQYF

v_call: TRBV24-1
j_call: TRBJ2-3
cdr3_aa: CATSDPIGREGADTQYF

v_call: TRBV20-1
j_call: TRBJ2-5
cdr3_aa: CSAGTSVAETQYF

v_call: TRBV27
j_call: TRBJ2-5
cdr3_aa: CASSSDRGRRETQYF

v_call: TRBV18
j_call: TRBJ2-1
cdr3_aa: CASSTSVGSYNEQFF

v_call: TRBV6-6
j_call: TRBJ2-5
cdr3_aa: CATNPEKTSGTMGTQYF

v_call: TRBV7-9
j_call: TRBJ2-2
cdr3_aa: CASSSPGKAAYTGELFF

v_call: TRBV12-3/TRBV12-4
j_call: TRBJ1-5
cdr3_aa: CASSGINSNQPQHF

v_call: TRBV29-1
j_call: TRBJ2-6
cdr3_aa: CSAGGIGTGANVLTF

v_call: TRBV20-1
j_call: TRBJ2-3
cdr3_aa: CSARDRDRGSTDTQYF

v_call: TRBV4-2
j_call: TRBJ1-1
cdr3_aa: CASSQDQGIEAFF

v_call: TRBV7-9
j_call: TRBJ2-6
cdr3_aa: CASSIWDRGGSGANVLTF

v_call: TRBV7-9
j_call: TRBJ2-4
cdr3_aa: CASSLEVVDHQYF

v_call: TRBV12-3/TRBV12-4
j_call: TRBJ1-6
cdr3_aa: CASRPTANSPLHF

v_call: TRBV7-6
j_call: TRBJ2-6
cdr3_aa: CASSSQGGSGANVLTF

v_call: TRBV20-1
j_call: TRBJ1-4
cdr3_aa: CSARVPGQGLEKLFF

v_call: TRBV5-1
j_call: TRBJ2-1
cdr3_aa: CASRGREGRNEQFF

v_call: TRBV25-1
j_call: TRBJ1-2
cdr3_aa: CASSQTGGGYGYTF

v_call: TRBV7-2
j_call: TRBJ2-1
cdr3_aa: CASSTAAQYNEQFF

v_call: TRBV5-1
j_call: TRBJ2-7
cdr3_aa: CASSLTTGGYYEQYF

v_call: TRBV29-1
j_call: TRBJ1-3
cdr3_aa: CSVDSGNTIYF

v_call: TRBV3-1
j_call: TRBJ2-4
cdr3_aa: CASSQELGRWNIQYF

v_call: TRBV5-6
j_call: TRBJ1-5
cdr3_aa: CASSPHRRTGSNQPQHF

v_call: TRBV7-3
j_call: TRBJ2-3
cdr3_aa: CASSLNPRGTQYF

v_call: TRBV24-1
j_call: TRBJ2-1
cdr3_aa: CATSPPSGSAKEQFF

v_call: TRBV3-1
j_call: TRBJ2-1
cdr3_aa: CASGWTSPYNEQFF

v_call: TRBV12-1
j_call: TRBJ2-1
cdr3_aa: CASRSGSQVEQFF

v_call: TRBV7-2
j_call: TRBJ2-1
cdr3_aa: CASSLTILEQFF

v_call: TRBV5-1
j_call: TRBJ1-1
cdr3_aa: CASQRDLGTEAFF

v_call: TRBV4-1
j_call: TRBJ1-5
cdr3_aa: CASSQIGPSNQPQHF

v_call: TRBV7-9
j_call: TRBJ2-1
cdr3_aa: CATRGRDGGQNEQFF

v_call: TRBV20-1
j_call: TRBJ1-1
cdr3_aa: CSATTPNGAFF

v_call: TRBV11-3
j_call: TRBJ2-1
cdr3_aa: CASSPQRGSFHEQFF

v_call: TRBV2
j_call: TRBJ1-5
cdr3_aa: CASRGPGGASNQPQHF

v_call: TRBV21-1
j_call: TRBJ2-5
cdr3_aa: CARKELDRWGRWETQYF

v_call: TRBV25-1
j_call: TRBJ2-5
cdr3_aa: CASTTSAEETQYF

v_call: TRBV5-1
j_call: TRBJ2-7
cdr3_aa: CASKGNERGQYF

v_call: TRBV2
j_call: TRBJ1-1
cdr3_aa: CASHTVMNTEAFF

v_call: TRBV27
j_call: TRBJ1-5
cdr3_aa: CASSPFIDSNQPQHF

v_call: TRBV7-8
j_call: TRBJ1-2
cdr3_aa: CASSIGPSATYGYTF

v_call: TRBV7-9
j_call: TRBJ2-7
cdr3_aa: CASSTRWYEQYF

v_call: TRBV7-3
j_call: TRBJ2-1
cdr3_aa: CASSLRGAMGYNEQFF

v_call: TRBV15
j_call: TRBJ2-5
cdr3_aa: CATSTRDWKEVETQYF